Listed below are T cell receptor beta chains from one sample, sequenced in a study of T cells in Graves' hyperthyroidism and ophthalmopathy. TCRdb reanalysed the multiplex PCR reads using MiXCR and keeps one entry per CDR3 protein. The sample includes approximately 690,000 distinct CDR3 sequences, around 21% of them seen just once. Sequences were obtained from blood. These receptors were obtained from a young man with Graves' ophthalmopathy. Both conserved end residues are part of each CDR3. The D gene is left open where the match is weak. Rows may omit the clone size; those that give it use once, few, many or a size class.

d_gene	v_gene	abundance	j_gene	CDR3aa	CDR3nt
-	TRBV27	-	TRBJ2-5	CASSPSWSSGETQYF	TGTGCCAGCAGTCCCTCCTGGTCCAGTGGGGAGACCCAGTACTTC
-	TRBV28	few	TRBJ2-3	CASSNPSALTDTQYF	TGTGCCAGCAGCAATCCGAGCGCCCTCACAGATACGCAGTATTTT
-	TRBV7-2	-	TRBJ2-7	CASSLGIGGVSYEQYF	TGTGCCAGCAGCTTGGGTATAGGGGGGGTATCCTACGAGCAGTACTTC
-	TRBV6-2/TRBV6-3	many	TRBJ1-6	CASRPTEETPLHF	TGTGCCAGCAGACCAACCGAGGAAACACCCCTCCACTTT
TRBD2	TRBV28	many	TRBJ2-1	CASLPGGSYNEQFF	TGTGCCAGCCTCCCGGGGGGGTCCTACAATGAGCAGTTCTTC
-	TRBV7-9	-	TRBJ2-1	CASRWEGVNEQFF	TGTGCCAGCAGGTGGGAGGGGGTCAATGAGCAGTTCTTC
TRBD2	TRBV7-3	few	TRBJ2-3	CASSLYGGRELTDTQYF	TGTGCCAGCAGCTTATACGGCGGGAGGGAGTTAACAGATACGCAGTATTTT
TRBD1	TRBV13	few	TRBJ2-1	CASSFQGVRVVEQFF	TGTGCCAGCAGCTTCCAGGGGGTTCGGGTAGTTGAGCAGTTCTTC
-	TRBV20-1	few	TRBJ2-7	CSAGWGYEQYF	TGCAGTGCTGGATGGGGGTACGAGCAGTACTTC
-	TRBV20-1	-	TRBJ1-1	CSAPDSMNTEAFF	TGCAGTGCTCCCGACAGCATGAACACTGAAGCTTTCTTT
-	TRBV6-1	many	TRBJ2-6	CASSYRGANVLTF	TGTGCCAGCAGTTATCGTGGGGCCAACGTCCTGACTTTC
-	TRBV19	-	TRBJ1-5	CASSADWNNQPQDF	TGTGCCAGTAGTGCCGACTGGAACAATCAGCCCCAGGATTTT
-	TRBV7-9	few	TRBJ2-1	CASSLGDRRDLYNEQFF	TGTGCCAGCAGCTTAGGAGACAGGCGCGACTTATACAATGAGCAGTTCTTC
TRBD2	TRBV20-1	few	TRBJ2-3	CSAQRDRGTQYF	TGCAGTGCGCAGCGGGATAGAGGTACGCAGTATTTT
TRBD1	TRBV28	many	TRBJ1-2	CASSPGTADGYTF	TGTGCCAGCAGTCCCGGGACAGCAGACGGCTACACCTTC
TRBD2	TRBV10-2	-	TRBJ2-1	CASSPGGAGAQGNEQFF	TGCGCCAGCAGTCCCGGGGGAGCGGGAGCGCAAGGGAATGAGCAGTTCTTC
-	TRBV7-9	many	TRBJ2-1	CASSTVRGTTYNEQFF	TGTGCCAGCAGCACCGTTCGGGGTACAACCTACAATGAGCAGTTCTTC
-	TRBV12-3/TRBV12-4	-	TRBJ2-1	CASNSGTAALTEFF	TGTGCCAGCAATTCCGGGACTGCGGCCCTGACAGAGTTCTTC
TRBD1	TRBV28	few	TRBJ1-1	CASQMGQGAGNTEAFF	TGTGCCAGCCAAATGGGGCAGGGGGCCGGTAACACTGAAGCTTTCTTT
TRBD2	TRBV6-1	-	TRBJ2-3	CASSRKRTSGRADTQYF	TGTGCCAGCAGCCGAAAACGAACTAGCGGGAGGGCAGATACGCAGTATTTT
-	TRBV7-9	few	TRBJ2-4	CASSLEVAKNIQYF	TGTGCCAGCAGCTTAGAGGTAGCCAAAAACATTCAGTACTTC
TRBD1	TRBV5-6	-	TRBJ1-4	CASSRWDRGNEKLFF	TGTGCCAGCAGCCGGTGGGACAGGGGAAATGAAAAACTGTTTTTT
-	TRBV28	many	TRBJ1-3	CASSYRDNSGNTIYF	TGTGCCAGCAGTTATCGGGACAACTCTGGAAACACCATATATTTT
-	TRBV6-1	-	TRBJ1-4	CASSPGEGRREKLFF	TGTGCCAGCAGCCCAGGGGAAGGGCGTAGGGAAAAACTGTTTTTT
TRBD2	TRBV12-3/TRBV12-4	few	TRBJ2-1	CASILAGGYNEQFF	TGTGCCAGCATCCTAGCGGGAGGGTACAATGAGCAGTTCTTC
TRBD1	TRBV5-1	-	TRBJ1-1	CASSLPRQGQRVFEAFF	TGCGCCAGCAGCTTGCCCCGACAGGGCCAACGGGTTTTTGAAGCTTTCTTT
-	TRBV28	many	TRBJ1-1	CASSKNLGWGEAFF	TGTGCCAGCAGTAAAAACTTGGGGTGGGGTGAAGCTTTCTTT
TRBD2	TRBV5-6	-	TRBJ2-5	CASSLVGRAGETQYF	TGTGCCAGCAGCTTGGTCGGGAGGGCCGGAGAGACCCAGTACTTC
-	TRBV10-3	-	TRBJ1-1	CAISDQQSTEAFF	TGTGCCATCAGTGATCAGCAGTCCACTGAAGCTTTCTTT